The entry below gives a single TCR beta chain sequence along with its context. These data originate in a study of blood T cell repertoires in COVID-19. Across the study: There were acute and convalescent COVID-19 samples, and they came from the United States, Italy and Spain. T cells, B-cell-depleted T cells, or PBMCs provided the cDNA or gDNA that served as material.

In the authors' workflow: Amplifying reference gene primers gave estimates of nucleated cell counts. Sequencing used immunoSEQ multiplex PCR; TCRdb keeps in-frame clones, though not all of them. That table is the source of V, J and clone size, and D and trimming were worked out from the DNA. The repertoire holds around 320,000 clones, with roughly 91% as singletons. The CDR3 runs to 12 residues. Deletions cut 3 bases from V and 4 bases from J, with 7 bases between. Germline values: CDR1 SQVTM, CDR2 ANQGSEA. This clonotype was sampled from a woman in her 30s with COVID-19, enrolled during active disease. Sequencing was performed on peripheral blood. The rearrangement joins TRBV29-1 to TRBJ1-3; D gene ambiguous. The DNA of the CDR3 is TGCAGCGTTGAGAGGCAGGGAAACACCATATATTTT. It yields the protein CSVERQGNTIYF.